This T cell receptor beta chain was retrieved from a study of blood T cell repertoires in COVID-19. In the study overall: Collection of acute and convalescent COVID-19 samples took place in the United States, Italy and Spain. Sample material is recorded as cDNA or gDNA derived from T cells, B-cell-depleted T cells, or PBMCs.

The J segment lost 7 bases and the V segment lost 4 bases, leaving 9 bases of the junction unmatched. Looked up from germline, CDR1 is LNHDA and CDR2 is SQIVND (reference sequence). The CDR3 sequence is 15 residues long. In the source study's methods: The assay estimated nucleated cells by amplifying reference gene primers. TCRdb's table, derived via immunoSEQ multiplex PCR, lists solely in-frame clones and lacks some. V, J and clone size reflect that table, while D and trimming were determined from the DNA. The profile shows 25,000 to 40,000 clones, 80% to 95% of them singletons. The source of this sequence is a man between 70 and 80 years old with active or convalescent COVID-19. The specimen sequenced was peripheral blood. The chain is built from TRBV19 and TRBJ1-1, with 10 bases lining up with TRBD1. The CDR3 spells CASSKPPGQGFEAFF. The DNA for the CDR3 is TGTGCCAGTAGTAAACCCCCGGGACAGGGGTTTGAAGCTTTCTTT.